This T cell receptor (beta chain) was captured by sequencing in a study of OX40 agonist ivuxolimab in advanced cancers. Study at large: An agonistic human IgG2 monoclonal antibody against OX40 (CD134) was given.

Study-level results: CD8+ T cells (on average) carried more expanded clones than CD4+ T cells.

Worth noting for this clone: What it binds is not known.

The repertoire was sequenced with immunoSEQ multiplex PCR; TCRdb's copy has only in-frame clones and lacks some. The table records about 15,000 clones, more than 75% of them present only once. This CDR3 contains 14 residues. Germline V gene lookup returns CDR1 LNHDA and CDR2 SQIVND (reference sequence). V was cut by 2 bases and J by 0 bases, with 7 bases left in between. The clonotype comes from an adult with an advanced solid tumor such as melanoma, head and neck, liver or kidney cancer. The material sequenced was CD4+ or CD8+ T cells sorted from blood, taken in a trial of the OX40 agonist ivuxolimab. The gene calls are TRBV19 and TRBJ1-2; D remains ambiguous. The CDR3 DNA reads TGTGCCAGTAGTATAAACGGGCCTAACTATGGCTACACCTTC. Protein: CASSINGPNYGYTF.